Measured by frequency, the clone carrying this TCR beta chain is medium-sized. Its antigen is unknown. The sample belongs to a study of T cell clusters in autoimmune cytopenias. Study background: The median distinct TRB clonotype count was approximately 2,400 per sample, from a median around 52,000 reads. General observations from the study: TRB repertoire shifts in secondary cytopenia and chronic lymphocytic leukemia mostly reflected lymphoma, not autoimmunity. Healthy donors had around 3.1-fold more exclusive TRB clusters than active autoimmune hepatitis patients.

One tube held mixed TRB-A and TRB-B primer pools for touch-down PCR. TCRdb re-called the multiplex PCR reads and catalogs CDR3 proteins one per entry, DNA excluded. The sample table includes about 2,200 distinct CDR3 sequences. Some 38,000 genome equivalents of blood DNA were amplified for TRB. CDR3 length: 13 amino acids. CDR1 is GTSNPN and CDR2 is SVGIG in the germline V gene (reference sequence). This sequence was found in a human donor with an autoimmune cytopenia or autoimmune hepatitis (not recorded which). The sequencing input was peripheral blood. The chain has TRBV30 and TRBJ2-5; TCRdb calls TRBD1, which cannot be checked without DNA. The chain's CDR3 is CAWGGTVQETQYF.